This paragraph covers one T cell receptor beta chain sequence. As yet, its antigen is unknown. CDR1 is SGHAT and CDR2 is FQNNGV in the germline V gene. The CDR3 runs to 15 residues. After removal of 5 bases from V and 7 bases from J, the junction contained 11 bases not matched to a gene. Treatment specified: over 15 received Ad26.COV2.S at low or high dose, single or two shots; about 5 received placebo; per-sample allocation not given. It was on day 63 after the first vaccine or placebo injection that samples were taken. An adult of 18-55 years in Boston served as donor. Vaccine was an Ad26 vector expressing Wuhan-strain SARS-CoV-2 spike. TCRdb keeps only in-frame clones here, not all; method: immunoSEQ multiplex PCR. Of hundreds of thousands of clones detected, approximately 88% appear once; the ten largest clones hold around 1.4%. This entry comes from a study of Ad26.COV2.S vaccination and SARS-CoV-2 variants. Study context: Within the COV1001 Ad26.COV2.S trial arm, the donor was enrolled. Whole-study findings and limits: Reported post-vaccination CD8+ and CD4+ T cell responses to spike showed substantial breadth.

The TCR comes from a person aged 18-65 years who received the Ad26.COV2.S COVID-19 vaccine or a placebo. Sequences were derived from peripheral blood, sampled in a trial of Ad26.COV2.S vaccine versus placebo. The chain employs TRBV11-2 and TRBJ1-2; 9 positions agree with TRBD1. This chain's CDR3 is CASSQPGQGLLGYTF. CDR3 sequence (DNA): TGTGCCAGCAGCCAACCGGGACAGGGTCTCCTTGGCTACACCTTC. Looking up the rest from reference TRBV11-2 and TRBJ1-2 gives the full variable domain: EAGVAQSPRYKIIEKRQSVAFWCNPISGHATLYWYQQILGQGPKLLIQFQNNGVVDDSQLPKDRFSAERLKGVDSTLKIQPAKLEDSAVYLCASSQPGQGLLGYTFGSGTRLTVV.